Included here is one TCR beta chain sequence, with context. Every donor was a healthy person donating bone marrow. The PCR used 60 Vbeta and 13 Jbeta primers. TCRdb keeps only in-frame clones here, not all; method: immunoSEQ multiplex PCR. Among some 140,000 clones, roughly four fifths were seen once, and the ten largest hold 1.3%. The entry originates in a study of cytomegalovirus exposure and HLA in healthy donors. V gave up 6 bases and J gave up 4 bases; unmatched junction bases: 5. The CDR3 sequence is 13 residues long. Germline lookup yields CDR1 MNHNY and CDR2 SVGAGI (reference sequence). Sequenced: PBMCs. The TCR originated in a woman in her thirties or forties in good health and CMV-seronegative. The chain combines TRBV6-6 with TRBJ1-2; 7 bases map to TRBD1. The CDR3 protein is CASRGTEVYGYTF. The CDR3 DNA follows: TGTGCCAGCAGAGGGACAGAGGTCTATGGCTACACCTTC.